The 25 T cell receptor beta chains below all came from one sample that was sequenced in a study of blood T cell repertoires in COVID-19. Measured with immunoSEQ multiplex PCR; TCRdb has only the in-frame clones, and not every one. The sample has approximately 230,000 clones, just over 85% seen once; the top ten hold roughly 14%. The specimen was PBMCs or T cells enriched from blood (not recorded which). The source of these receptors is a woman in her forties or fifties with acute COVID-19.

V usage is TRBV5-1 and J usage is TRBJ2-1, with D possibly TRBD2 on 5 matching bases. Trimming removed 4 bases from V and 3 bases from J, with 8 bases in between. The CDR3 has 13 amino acids. The V gene's germline CDR1 is SGHRS and CDR2 YFSETQ. The CDR3 sequence is CASSPRDYNEQFF. CDR3 DNA sequence: TGCGCCAGCAGCCCTCGGGACTACAATGAGCAGTTCTTC.

The chain combines TRBV5-1 with TRBJ2-7, with 7 bases matching TRBD1. CDR1 and CDR2 from the germline V gene are SGHRS and YFSETQ. This CDR3 has 15 residues. The V gene end was trimmed by 0 bases and the J gene end by 5 bases; junction bases not matched to a gene: 8. The CDR3 DNA reads TGCGCCAGCAGCTTGGAAACAGGGGTAGGGGACGAGCAGTACTTC. Translating it yields CASSLETGVGDEQYF.

The V gene is TRBV5-5, the J gene TRBJ2-1, with 12 bases matching TRBD2. CDR1 and CDR2 from the germline V gene are SGHKS and YYEKEE (reference sequence). V lost 4 bases to trimming and J lost 8 bases; unmatched junction nucleotides: 10. The CDR3 runs 16 residues. In DNA, the CDR3 is TGTGCCAGCAGCCCCCGGCTAGCGGGAGGGGGGCATGAGCAGTTCTTC. Encoded protein: CASSPRLAGGGHEQFF.

The chain recombines TRBV13 with TRBJ2-7; 9 bases agree with TRBD2. CDR1 is PRHDT and CDR2 is FYEKMQ in the germline V gene (reference sequence). The CDR3 runs 14 residues. Unmatched junction bases numbered 6, after V lost 5 bases and J lost 4 bases. CDR3 region: CASSRSGSRYEQYF. CDR3 nucleotide sequence: TGTGCCAGCAGCCGTAGCGGGAGTAGGTACGAGCAGTACTTC.

V usage is TRBV18 and J usage is TRBJ2-3; D is ambiguous. Germline CDR1 and CDR2: KGHSH and LQKENI. CDR3 length equals 11 residues. Trimming removed 5 bases at V and 3 bases at J, with 3 bases between. CDR3 bases: TGTGCCAGCTCATCTACAGATACGCAGTATTTT. It encodes CASSSTDTQYF.

CDR3 nucleotide sequence: TGTGCCAGCAGCCGAGGGACAGCTGACAATGAGCAGTTCTTC. Protein: CASSRGTADNEQFF. The chain employs TRBV7-3 and TRBJ2-1; 7 bases are shared with TRBD1. The CDR3 loop spans 14 amino acids. Trimming at V came to 5 bases and at J to 5 bases, leaving 6 bases not matched to a gene. Per the germline V gene, CDR1 is SGHTA and CDR2 is FQGTGA.

The J gene is TRBJ1-4, the V gene TRBV18; D might be TRBD1 (6 bases). The CDR3 has 15 residues. V shed 3 bases and J shed 5 bases, with 13 bases lying between them. Germline-derived CDR1 and CDR2 are KGHSH and LQKENI. The CDR3 DNA reads TGTGCCAGCTCACCGCAGGGACAACCGAATGAAAAACTGTTTTTT. It specifies CASSPQGQPNEKLFF. The full variable domain, with the rest looked up from reference TRBV18 and TRBJ1-4, is NAGVMQNPRHLVRRRGQEARLRCSPMKGHSHVYWYRQLPEEGLKFMVYLQKENIIDESGMPKERFSAEFPKEGPSILRIQQVVRGDSAAYFCASSPQGQPNEKLFFGSGTQLSVL.

The J gene is TRBJ2-1, the V gene TRBV14; perhaps TRBD2 as D (5 bases). The CDR3 covers 15 residues. The germline V and J ends were trimmed by 1 base and 9 bases, with 16 bases remaining between them. From germline, CDR1 is SGHDN and CDR2 FVKESK. This CDR3 reads CASSQVTGSWGEQFF. The CDR3 region has the DNA TGTGCCAGCAGCCAAGTTACGGGGAGTTGGGGTGAGCAGTTCTTC. The complete variable domain, with remaining parts taken from reference TRBV14 and TRBJ2-1, reads EAGVTQFPSHSVIEKGQTVTLRCDPISGHDNLYWYRRVMGKEIKFLLHFVKESKQDESGMPNNRFLAERTGGTYSTLKVQPAELEDSGVYFCASSQVTGSWGEQFFGPGTRLTVL.

This sequence joins TRBV18 and TRBJ1-1; D unresolved. The length of the CDR3 is 13 residues. Germline assignment: CDR1 KGHSH and CDR2 LQKENI. The ends were cut back, 5 bases at V and 4 bases at J, with 11 bases in the middle. The CDR3, as DNA: TGTGCCAGCTCAGAGGGTACGGGCACTGAAGCTTTCTTT. Translation: CASSEGTGTEAFF.

The chain recombines TRBV28 with TRBJ1-1; D gene ambiguous. Looked up from germline, CDR1 is MDHEN and CDR2 is SYDVKM. V was trimmed by 11 bases and J by 3 bases, leaving 16 bases between them. This CDR3 has 13 amino acids. The CDR3 DNA reads as TGTGCCGGAGCTAGTCCGGCGGACACTGAAGCTTTCTTT. Its protein is CAGASPADTEAFF.

The rearrangement uses TRBV7-2 and TRBJ2-7; 14 bases line up with TRBD2. The CDR3 has 19 amino acids. V shed 2 bases, J shed 0 bases, and the junction held 9 bases outside the gene matches. Germline lookup yields CDR1 SGHTA and CDR2 FQGNSA. The CDR3 spells CASSLYSGLAGGSSYEQYF. CDR3 in DNA: TGTGCCAGCAGCTTATATTCAGGACTAGCGGGAGGAAGCTCCTACGAGCAGTACTTC.

The V call is TRBV5-1, the J call TRBJ2-7; 7 nucleotides agree with TRBD1. Unmatched junction bases numbered 9, after V lost 0 bases and J lost 6 bases. The CDR3 has 15 amino acids. The germline CDR1 and CDR2 sequences are SGHRS and YFSETQ. Here the CDR3 reads CASSLEGQPYGEQYF. CDR3 nucleotides: TGCGCCAGCAGCTTGGAGGGACAGCCTTACGGCGAGCAGTACTTC.

This clone showed up just once. The rearrangement joins TRBV28 to TRBJ1-5; no clear D gene. Germline values: CDR1 MDHEN, CDR2 SYDVKM. The CDR3 covers 12 residues. Between the trimmed V and J ends, which lost 7 bases and 5 bases, there was a span of 9 bases. CDR3: CASTIGYQPQHF. Written as DNA, the CDR3 is TGTGCCAGCACGATCGGGTATCAGCCCCAGCATTTT.

The chain joins TRBV30 to TRBJ1-1, with D possibly being TRBD1 (5 bases). CDR3 size: 14 residues. Trimming pared 2 bases from V and 6 bases from J, leaving 16 bases between. Per germline, CDR1 GTSNPN and CDR2 SVGIG (reference sequence). In nucleotides, the CDR3 is TGTGCCTGGAGTAGGCGGGGCGCAGGGCCTGAAGCTTTCTTT. Its protein is CAWSRRGAGPEAFF.

The genes are TRBV7-8 and TRBJ2-7; 7 nucleotides match TRBD1. V lost 9 bases to trimming and J lost 2 bases; unmatched junction nucleotides: 4. The V gene's germline CDR1 is SGHVS and CDR2 FQNEAQ. The CDR3 spans 12 residues. CDR3 nucleotide sequence: TGTGCCAGTCGGGACAGTGCCTACGAGCAGTACTTC. It yields the protein CASRDSAYEQYF.

Notes on this clone: Other DNA sequences in this specimen translate into the identical CDR3. Here the CDR3 reads CASSLAGDTQYF. CDR3 DNA: TGCGCCAGCAGCTTGGCCGGGGATACGCAGTATTTT. The chain employs TRBV5-1 and TRBJ2-3; D gene unclear. The V gene lost 0 bases and the J gene lost 6 bases, with 5 bases spanning the gap. Germline assignment: CDR1 SGHRS and CDR2 YFSETQ. CDR3 length equals 12 residues. Full variable domain (missing parts from reference TRBV5-1 and TRBJ2-3): KAGVTQTPRYLIKTRGQQVTLSCSPISGHRSVSWYQQTPGQGLQFLFEYFSETQRNKGNFPGRFSGRQFSNSRSEMNVSTLELGDSALYLCASSLAGDTQYFGPGTRLTVL.

This clone occurred once. This sequence joins TRBV27 and TRBJ2-3, with TRBD2 as a possible D gene (5 bases). The length of the CDR3 is 17 residues. Trimming shortened V by 1 base and J by 1 base, and 15 bases separated the two germline ends. The germline CDR1 and CDR2 sequences are MNHEY and SMNVEV (reference sequence). Written as DNA, the CDR3 is TGTGCCAGCAGTTTATACTGGGCTAGCAAACGCACAGATACGCAGTATTTT. Protein: CASSLYWASKRTDTQYF.

V is TRBV3-1 (or the pseudogene TRBV3-2) and J is TRBJ2-1, with a weak D call TRBD2 (5 bases). The germline CDR1 and CDR2 sequences are LGHDT and YNNKEL (reference sequence). This CDR3 has 16 amino acids. V shed 0 bases and J shed 7 bases, with 16 bases lying between them. In DNA form, the CDR3 reads TGTGCCAGCAGCCAAGATCTAAGCGGCGGAAGGAATGAGCAGTTCTTC. It translates to CASSQDLSGGRNEQFF.

V is TRBV19 and J is TRBJ2-1; D uncertain. This CDR3 contains 17 residues. The germline gives CDR1 LNHDA, CDR2 SQIVND (reference sequence). V lost 5 bases and J lost 0, with 17 bases in between. CDR3 sequence reads: CASSSFLAVSSYNEQFF. In nucleotides, the CDR3 is TGTGCCAGTAGTTCCTTTTTAGCAGTGAGCTCCTACAATGAGCAGTTCTTC.

On this clone itself: Germline and junction disagree at one end, which may indicate a read error. V and J are TRBV20-1 and TRBJ2-4; 8 bases align to TRBD1. Germline V lookup: CDR1 DFQATT, CDR2 SNEGSKA (reference sequence). The CDR3 spans 11 residues. The CDR3: CSARRTGKDSF. The CDR3 nucleotides read TGCAGTGCTAGGAGGACAGGGAAGGACTCATTC.

The chain links TRBV6-5 to TRBJ1-5; 7 nucleotides line up with TRBD1. Trimming took 2 bases from V and 1 from J; bases not matched to a gene: 5. Per germline, CDR1 MNHEY and CDR2 SVGAGI. CDR3 size: 16 residues. The CDR3 loop reads CASSYAGRGSNQPQHF. In DNA form, the CDR3 reads TGTGCCAGCAGTTACGCGGGCAGGGGGAGCAATCAGCCCCAGCATTTT.

The V call is TRBV2, the J call TRBJ2-2, with TRBD2 matching 10 bases. The CDR3 runs 15 residues. Germline CDR1 SNHLY, CDR2 FYNNEI. The V gene end was trimmed by 3 bases and the J gene end by 5 bases; junction bases not matched to a gene: 3. For the CDR3, the DNA is TGTGCCAGCAGTGATGCTAGCGGGAGAACCGGGGAGCTGTTTTTT. Translated: CASSDASGRTGELFF. Filled out from reference TRBV2 and TRBJ2-2, the complete variable domain reads EPEVTQTPSHQVTQMGQEVILRCVPISNHLYFYWYRQILGQKVEFLVSFYNNEISEKSEIFDDQFSVERPDGSNFTLKIRSTKLEDSAMYFCASSDASGRTGELFFGEGSRLTVL.

This chain joins TRBV11-1 and TRBJ2-3, with D possibly being TRBD1 (5 bases). The CDR3 is 15 residues long. Germline V CDR1 and CDR2: SGHAT, FQDESV (reference sequence). The V end lost 2 bases, the J end lost 4 bases, and 13 bases lay between the germline ends. The CDR3 here is CASSLLGRRPDTQYF. The DNA of the CDR3 is TGTGCCAGCAGCTTATTGGGGCGGCGACCAGATACGCAGTATTTT.

The J gene is TRBJ2-1, the V gene TRBV7-6; 11 nucleotides agree with TRBD2. Germline-derived CDR1 and CDR2 are SGHVS and FNYEAQ. After removal of 2 bases from V and 3 bases from J, the junction contained 9 bases not matched to a gene. This CDR3 is 18 amino acids long. CDR3 bases: TGTGCCAGCAGCTTAAGTACCCCCGGGACTAGCGGCTACAATGAGCAGTTCTTC. Translating it yields CASSLSTPGTSGYNEQFF. Variable domain in full (rest from reference TRBV7-6 and TRBJ2-1): GAGVSQSPRYKVTKRGQDVALRCDPISGHVSLYWYRQALGQGPEFLTYFNYEAQQDKSGLPNDRFSAERPEGSISTLTIQRTEQRDSAMYRCASSLSTPGTSGYNEQFFGPGTRLTVL.

The chain has TRBV6-6 and TRBJ2-4, with D perhaps TRBD2 (6 bases). The CDR3 is made up of 13 amino acids. V shed 1 base and J shed 8 bases, with 9 bases lying between them. Per germline, CDR1 MNHNY and CDR2 SVGAGI (reference sequence). The CDR3 here is CASSYWGVDIQYF. DNA of the CDR3: TGTGCCAGCAGTTACTGGGGGGTGGACATTCAGTACTTC.